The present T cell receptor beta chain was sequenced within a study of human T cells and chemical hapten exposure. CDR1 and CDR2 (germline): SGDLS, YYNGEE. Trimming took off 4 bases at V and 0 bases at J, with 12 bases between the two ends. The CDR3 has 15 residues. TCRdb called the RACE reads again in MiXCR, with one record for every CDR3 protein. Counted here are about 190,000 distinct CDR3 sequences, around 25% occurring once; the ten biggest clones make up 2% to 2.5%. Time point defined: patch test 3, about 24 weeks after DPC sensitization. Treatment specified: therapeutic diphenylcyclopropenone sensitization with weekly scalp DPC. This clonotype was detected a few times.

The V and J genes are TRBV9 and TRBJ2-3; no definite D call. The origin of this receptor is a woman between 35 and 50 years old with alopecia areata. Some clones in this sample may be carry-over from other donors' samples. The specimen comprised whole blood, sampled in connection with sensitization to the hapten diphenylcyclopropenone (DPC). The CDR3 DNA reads TGTGCCAGCAGCAATAGTGGAATTAGCACAGATACGCAGTATTTT. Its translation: CASSNSGISTDTQYF. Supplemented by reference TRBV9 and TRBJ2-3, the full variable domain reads DSGVTQTPKHLITATGQRVTLRCSPRSGDLSVYWYQQSLDQGLQFLIQYYNGEERAKGNILERFSAQQFPDLHSELNLSSLELGDSALYFCASSNSGISTDTQYFGPGTRLTVL.